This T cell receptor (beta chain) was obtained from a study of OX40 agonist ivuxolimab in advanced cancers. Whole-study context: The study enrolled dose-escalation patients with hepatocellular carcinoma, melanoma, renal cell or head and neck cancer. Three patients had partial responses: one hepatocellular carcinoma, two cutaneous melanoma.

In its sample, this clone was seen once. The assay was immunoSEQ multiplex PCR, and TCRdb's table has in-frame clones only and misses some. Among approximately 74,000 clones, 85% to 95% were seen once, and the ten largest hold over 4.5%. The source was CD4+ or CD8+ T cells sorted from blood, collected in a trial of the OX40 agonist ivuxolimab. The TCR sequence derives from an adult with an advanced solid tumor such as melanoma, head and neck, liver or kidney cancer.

Here the CDR3 DNA reads TGTGCCAGTAGTCAAGGGGGATTTCAAGGCTACACCTTC. Encoded protein: CASSQGGFQGYTF. This chain uses TRBV19 with TRBJ1-2; weak D call: TRBD1 (6 bases). This CDR3 has 13 residues. Germline CDR1 reads LNHDA; CDR2 reads SQIVND (reference sequence). Trimming removed 5 bases at V and 8 bases at J, with 15 bases between. Combining the CDR3 with reference TRBV19 and TRBJ1-2 gives the whole variable domain DGGITQSPKYLFRKEGQNVTLSCEQNLNHDAMYWYRQDPGQGLRLIYYSQIVNDFQKGDIAEGYSVSREKKESFPLTVTSAQKNPTAFYLCASSQGGFQGYTFGSGTRLTVV.